These T cell receptor beta chains were read from a single sample in a study of T cell clones after liver transplantation. Produced via immunoSEQ multiplex PCR; TCRdb's table is partial and in-frame only. Of about 74,000 clones in the sample, over 70% were seen once. This sample comprised CD4+ T cells from blood, obtained before liver transplant. The receptors here all came from a human donor who received a liver transplant. Both conserved end residues are part of each CDR3. Fields, in order: V gene, clone size, D gene, J gene, CDR3 protein. D genes are given only for firm matches. Not every row has a clone size; where given, it reads once, few, many or a size class.

TRBV6-6	NA	NA	TRBJ2-1	CASRDRYEQFF
TRBV14	NA	NA	TRBJ1-4	CASSPIGRGGIEKLFF
TRBV28	NA	NA	TRBJ1-2	CASGWANYGYTF
TRBV7-8	NA	TRBD2	TRBJ2-7	CASSWPAGAAGVGEQYF
TRBV5-1	NA	NA	TRBJ1-1	CASSLSGGSRTEAFF
TRBV18	NA	NA	TRBJ2-7	CASSISYEQYF
TRBV9	NA	NA	TRBJ2-3	CASSVGRTDTQYF
TRBV7-2	NA	NA	TRBJ1-1	CASSRNRGSEAFF
TRBV19	NA	TRBD2	TRBJ2-3	CASSQRLAGTDTQYF
TRBV11-2	NA	NA	TRBJ2-1	CASSRDSSYNEQFF
TRBV7-3	NA	NA	TRBJ2-7	CASSLSWGDEQYF
TRBV5-1	NA	TRBD1	TRBJ2-1	CASSVGQGSLNEQFF
TRBV19	NA	NA	TRBJ1-4	CASSMTGANEKLFF
TRBV11-2	NA	NA	TRBJ2-2	CASSSFEGGQLFF
TRBV7-9	NA	NA	TRBJ2-6	CASSFSGGSSGANVLTF
TRBV2	once	NA	TRBJ2-3	CASSRRVSTDTQYF
TRBV5-4	NA	NA	TRBJ2-1	CASSLDRAYEQFF
TRBV27	NA	TRBD2	TRBJ2-1	CASSPTSGSINEQFF
TRBV2	NA	NA	TRBJ2-5	CASSERPGEGTQYF
TRBV12-5	NA	TRBD1	TRBJ1-1	CASGLITQGAATEAFF
TRBV11-3	few	NA	TRBJ2-1	CASSSYPSSYNEQFF
TRBV2	NA	TRBD2	TRBJ2-3	CASRGAGGPQGTDTQYF
TRBV28	NA	TRBD1	TRBJ2-1	CASKALTGGPFLYNEQFF
TRBV5-5	NA	NA	TRBJ1-1	CASSPPRGMNTEAFF
TRBV7-2	NA	TRBD1	TRBJ2-5	CASSITGGSVETQYF
TRBV28	NA	NA	TRBJ1-1	CASSLLIPVKSKAFF
TRBV2	NA	NA	TRBJ2-7	CASRRDGSYEQYF
TRBV11-2	NA	NA	TRBJ2-7	CASSSGPRIYEQYF
TRBV11-2	NA	TRBD1	TRBJ2-1	CATKGASSTGRDEQFF
TRBV27	NA	NA	TRBJ1-1	CASSAAYGVAGTEAFF
TRBV19	NA	TRBD2	TRBJ2-1	CASSIDQAGSYNEQFF
TRBV6-6	once	NA	TRBJ2-7	CASKNQGLSEQYF
TRBV10-1	NA	NA	TRBJ1-1	CASRKTRHLRF
TRBV9	NA	TRBD2	TRBJ2-1	CASSAYRTSGRAGNEQFF